What follows are 22 T cell receptor beta chains derived from one specimen sequenced in a study of spatial heterogeneity in lung cancer. Overall study results and limits: How many expanded intratumoral alpha and beta TCRs were present tracked the tumor mutation count, which was a count of nonsynonymous mutations.

These receptors have no identified antigens. Time point indicated: sample taken at primary tumor resection. TCRdb reprocessed the 5' RACE reads via MiXCR and lists one record per CDR3 protein. The sample carries 4,500 to 6,500 distinct CDR3 sequences, 4.5% to 5.5% recorded once. Specimen: lung tumor tissue, collected at surgery. The receptors stem from a male donor with early-stage non-small cell lung cancer.

This clonotype came up many times. This beta chain came through as a stray read in a library set up for alpha chains, and its size says little. This sequence joins TRBV10-3 and TRBJ2-7; D gene ambiguous. Germline lookup yields CDR1 ENHRY and CDR2 SYGVKD. V was clipped by 0 bases and J by 6 bases, with 3 bases between them. CDR3 length: 11 amino acids. In DNA, the CDR3 is TGTGCCATCAGTGAGTCCGTCGAGCAGTACTTC. Its translation: CAISESVEQYF.

This clonotype came up many times. This beta chain was picked up by a library intended for alpha chains and is off target, so its count carries little meaning. The chain links TRBV4-1 to TRBJ1-2; D is ambiguous. Trimming cost V 3 bases and J 5 bases, with 19 bases left between them. The CDR3 is 16 amino acids. The V gene's germline CDR1 is MGHRA and CDR2 YSYEKL. The CDR3 here is CASSHGIEVPWYGYTF. The CDR3, as DNA: TGCGCCAGCAGCCACGGAATCGAGGTCCCCTGGTATGGCTACACCTTC.

In this sample, this clonotype turned up many times. This beta chain is an off-target read within a library intended for alpha chains, so its frequency means little. The rearrangement uses TRBV6-6 and TRBJ2-1; 9 nucleotides agree with TRBD2. Germline V gene sequence: CDR1 MNHNY, CDR2 SVGAGI (reference sequence). Trimming at V came to 0 bases and at J to 5 bases, leaving 2 bases not matched to a gene. This CDR3 region has 15 residues. In DNA, the CDR3 is TGTGCCAGCAGTTACTCTATAGCGGGAGACAATGAGCAGTTCTTC. Translation: CASSYSIAGDNEQFF.

This clonotype was seen ten or more times. Because this beta chain is a stray read in a library intended to capture alpha chains, its abundance should not be given much weight. The chain recombines TRBV4-1 with TRBJ2-4, with TRBD1 matching 7 bases. This CDR3 has 12 amino acids. Germline V gives CDR1 MGHRA, CDR2 YSYEKL. V was clipped by 4 bases and J by 6 bases; unmatched bases: 0. Written as DNA, the CDR3 is TGCGCCAGCAGCCGGACAGGAAACATTCAGTACTTC. It yields the protein CASSRTGNIQYF.

This clonotype has at least ten counts. A library prepared for alpha chains yielded this beta chain as an off-target read; its size is of little meaning. The V call is TRBV7-9, the J call TRBJ1-1, with D unclear. Germline values: CDR1 SEHNR, CDR2 FQNEAQ (reference sequence). V lost 0 bases, J lost 8 bases, and 13 bases lay in between. The CDR3 extends over 14 amino acids. The CDR3 protein is CASSLAGIPMEAFF. The CDR3 nucleotides are TGTGCCAGCAGCTTAGCTGGTATTCCCATGGAAGCTTTCTTT.

This clonotype was observed many times. This beta chain is an off-target read within a library intended for alpha chains, so its frequency means little. The chain carries TRBV12-3 or TRBV12-4 and TRBJ1-6; 8 nucleotides match TRBD1. The CDR3 totals 16 residues. Trimming took 3 bases from V and 10 from J; bases not matched to a gene: 11. CDR3 DNA sequence: TGTGCCAGCAGTTTGTATTTAGGACAGGGTGTCTCACCCCTCCACTTT. Its translation: CASSLYLGQGVSPLHF.

This clonotype was observed many times. Being off target in a library aimed at alpha chains, this beta chain has a size of little meaning. J is TRBJ1-5 and V is TRBV6-2 or TRBV6-3; D remains unclear. The V gene lost 8 bases and the J gene lost 2 bases, with 10 bases spanning the gap. The CDR3 spans 13 residues. CDR1 is MNHEY, CDR2 SVGEGT, per germline. CDR3 sequence reads: CASALMGNQPQHF. The DNA for the CDR3 is TGTGCCAGCGCCCTAATGGGCAATCAGCCCCAGCATTTT.

By its share, this clonotype is medium-sized (0.01 to 0.1%). This beta chain lies outside the target of a library built for alpha chains; its clone size means little. CDR3 residues: CASSLKGDQPQHF. The DNA for the CDR3 is TGTGCCAGCAGCTTAAAGGGGGATCAGCCCCAGCATTTT. V is TRBV7-2 and J is TRBJ1-5; weak D call: TRBD1 (6 bases). CDR3 length equals 13 residues. Germline V gives CDR1 SGHTA, CDR2 FQGNSA. V lost 2 bases, J lost 5 bases, and 7 bases lay in between.

This clonotype is medium-sized in the sample. This beta chain appears as a stray read in a library generated for alpha chains; its size is not informative. V usage is TRBV23-1 and J usage is TRBJ1-5, with D perhaps TRBD1 (5 bases). TRBV23-1 is given ORF status, its function remaining uncertain. The CDR3 covers 16 residues. The germline V and J ends were trimmed by 0 bases and 5 bases, with 14 bases remaining between them. CDR3 DNA sequence: TGCGCCAGCAGTCAATCCTCCAGGGACTTGGATCAGCCCCAGCATTTT. Encoded protein: CASSQSSRDLDQPQHF.

Ten or more counts support this clonotype. For a library built for alpha chains, this beta chain is a stray read; little rests on its size. This chain joins TRBV5-1 and TRBJ2-5, with D tentatively TRBD2 (6 bases). CDR3 length: 15 residues. Germline CDR1 SGHRS, CDR2 YFSETQ. V lost 4 bases to trimming and J lost 2 bases, with 15 bases between them. CDR3: CASSPVLSGQETQYF. In nucleotides, the CDR3 is TGCGCCAGCAGCCCCGTCCTAAGCGGGCAAGAGACCCAGTACTTC.

This clonotype was counted at least ten times. This beta chain was picked up by a library intended for alpha chains and is off target, so its count carries little meaning. The J gene is TRBJ2-2, the V gene TRBV12-3 or TRBV12-4; 9 bases align to TRBD1. Losses at the gene ends were 7 bases for V and 5 bases for J; bases not matched to a gene: 8. The CDR3 is made up of 15 amino acids. The CDR3 sequence: CASTPAGTGTGELFF. CDR3 bases: TGTGCCAGCACTCCTGCCGGGACAGGGACCGGGGAGCTGTTTTTT.

The sample holds many counts of this clonotype. For a library built for alpha chains, this beta chain is a stray read; little rests on its size. J is TRBJ2-7 and V is TRBV20-1; D unresolved. The V end lost 1 base, the J end lost 6 bases, and 10 bases lay between the germline ends. Germline V lookup: CDR1 DFQATT, CDR2 SNEGSKA (reference sequence). There are 12 residues in the CDR3. In DNA form, the CDR3 reads TGCAGTGCTAGAGGTTACGGAACCGAGCAGTACTTC. Translation: CSARGYGTEQYF.

On this clonotype itself: This beta chain is an unintended read in a library built for alpha chains; its size means little. The V and J genes are TRBV28 and TRBJ2-3; 9 bases agree with TRBD1. Germline V gene data show CDR1 as MDHEN and CDR2 as SYDVKM. Trimming at V came to 5 bases and at J to 5 bases, leaving 5 bases not matched to a gene. The CDR3 is 14 amino acids. The chain's CDR3 is CASSPNRGLDTQYF. DNA for the CDR3: TGTGCCAGCAGTCCAAACAGGGGGCTAGATACGCAGTATTTT.

Many counts were recorded for this clonotype. Little can be read into the size of this beta chain, an off-target read in a library designed for alpha chains. CDR3 protein: CAYRDLADTQYF. The DNA of the CDR3 is TGTGCCTATAGGGACCTTGCAGATACGCAGTATTTT. The gene calls are TRBV30 and TRBJ2-3; D is possibly TRBD1 or TRBD2 (5 bases each). Trimming cost V 7 bases and J 4 bases, with 12 bases left between them. CDR3 length: 12 residues. The germline V gene encodes CDR1 GTSNPN and CDR2 SVGIG (reference sequence).

This clonotype qualifies as medium-sized. A library prepared for alpha chains yielded this beta chain as an off-target read; its size is of little meaning. The V gene is TRBV29-1, the J gene TRBJ1-6; D call uncertain. The V end was cut by 4 bases, the J end by 11 bases, with 3 bases between. The CDR3 runs 9 residues. Germline values: CDR1 SQVTM, CDR2 ANQGSEA. CDR3 sequence reads: CSVGPPLHF. The CDR3 coding sequence is TGCAGCGTTGGTCCACCCCTCCACTTT. Full variable domain (missing parts from reference TRBV29-1 and TRBJ1-6): SAVISQKPSRDICQRGTSLTIQCQVDSQVTMMFWYRQQPGQSLTLIATANQGSEATYESGFVIDKFPISRPNLTFSTLTVSNMSPEDSSIYLCSVGPPLHFGNGTRLTVT.

By frequency in the sample, this clonotype is medium-sized. At one end the junction does not follow the germline gene, possibly because of a read error. Since the library was made to target alpha chains, this beta chain is a stray read and its abundance is not meaningful. CDR3 coding DNA: TGTGCCAGCAGCCGCGTCCTAGCGGGAGTAGAGACCCAATACTTC. Translation: CASSRVLAGVETQYF. This chain joins TRBV2 and TRBJ2-5, with TRBD2 matching 10 bases. The CDR3 has 15 amino acids. The germline V gene has CDR1 SNHLY and CDR2 FYNNEI.

This clonotype was picked up many times. This beta chain was picked up by a library intended for alpha chains and is off target, so its count carries little meaning. The chain has TRBV6-1 and TRBJ1-1; D possibly corresponds to TRBD1 (5 bases). The CDR3 runs to 13 residues. Deletions cut 2 bases from V and 5 bases from J, with 9 bases between. In germline, CDR1 is MNHNS, CDR2 SASEGT. The CDR3 region is CASSEQRGTEAFF. As DNA, the CDR3 is TGTGCCAGCAGTGAACAAAGGGGAACTGAAGCTTTCTTT.

This clonotype was found many times. This beta chain appears as a stray read in a library generated for alpha chains; its size is not informative. This sequence joins TRBV5-1 and TRBJ2-1, with TRBD1 matching over 8 bases. Germline V CDR1 and CDR2: SGHRS, YFSETQ. The CDR3 spans 14 residues. V dropped 6 bases and J dropped 7; count of bases not matched to a gene: 9. This CDR3 reads CASTPDRGGNEQFF. CDR3 in DNA: TGCGCCAGCACCCCCGACAGGGGTGGGAATGAGCAGTTCTTC.

This clonotype has at least ten counts. This beta chain is an off-target read within a library intended for alpha chains, so its frequency means little. CDR3 DNA: TGTGCCAGCAGCTTAGCTCCGTACAATGAGCAGTTCTTC. Its protein product is CASSLAPYNEQFF. The rearrangement joins TRBV11-1 to TRBJ2-1; no clear D. V lost 0 bases, J lost 4 bases, and 4 bases lay in between. CDR1 and CDR2 from the germline V gene are SGHAT and FQDESV (reference sequence). CDR3 length: 13 residues.

This clonotype ranks as medium-sized. The library was designed around alpha chains, so this beta chain is a stray read whose abundance carries little weight. The gene calls are TRBV5-1 and TRBJ1-4; 10 positions match TRBD1. Germline lookup yields CDR1 SGHRS and CDR2 YFSETQ. Losses at the gene ends were 4 bases for V and 7 bases for J; bases not matched to a gene: 7. This CDR3 spans 15 amino acids. The CDR3: CASSTTGGLGEKLFF. In DNA, the CDR3 is TGCGCCAGCAGCACGACAGGGGGCCTTGGTGAAAAACTGTTTTTT.

This clonotype was recorded at least ten times. This beta chain lies outside the target of a library built for alpha chains; its clone size means little. V is TRBV7-2 and J is TRBJ1-1; a weak D match, TRBD1 (6 bases). The germline V and J ends were trimmed by 6 bases and 8 bases, with 16 bases remaining between them. The CDR3 is made up of 13 amino acids. Germline CDR1 is SGHTA and CDR2 is FQGNSA. The CDR3 spells CASRNGQQYEAFF. As DNA, the CDR3 is TGTGCCAGCAGAAATGGACAGCAGTACGAAGCTTTCTTT. The full variable domain, rest sourced from reference TRBV7-2 and TRBJ1-1, is GAGVSQSPSNKVTEKGKDVELRCDPISGHTALYWYRQSLGQGLEFLIYFQGNSAPDKSGLPSDRFSAERTGGSVSTLTIQRTQQEDSAVYLCASRNGQQYEAFFGQGTRLTVV.

This clonotype was observed a few times. This beta chain was picked up by a library intended for alpha chains and is off target, so its count carries little meaning. This chain links TRBV4-2 with TRBJ2-7, with D perhaps TRBD2 (5 bases). Germline assignment: CDR1 LGHNA and CDR2 YNFKEQ. Between the trimmed V and J ends, which lost 0 bases and 7 bases, there was a span of 16 bases. The CDR3 sequence is 15 residues long. In DNA form, the CDR3 reads TGTGCCAGCAGCCAAGATCGCGGCCGGCCGGGGGAGCAGTACTTC. It specifies CASSQDRGRPGEQYF.